This T cell receptor (beta chain) was identified during a study of lung T cells in sarcoidosis with Löfgren's syndrome. Study outcomes and limitations: In alpha-beta pairs, TRAV12-1 favored TRBV2, and their CDR3s were homologous.

V lost 0 bases, J lost 4 bases, and 3 bases stayed unmatched. Germline assignment: CDR1 LGHDT and CDR2 YNNKEL (reference sequence). The CDR3 covers 14 residues. MiXCR was run by TCRdb on the reads, yielding one entry per CDR3 protein. The sample has more than 50,000 distinct CDR3 sequences; approximately 21% are singletons. A word on this clonotype: Its antigen remains unidentified.

The chain employs TRBV3-1 and TRBJ2-7; TRBD2 matches 7 bases. The source is a human donor with sarcoidosis (Löfgren's syndrome or another form), or a control subject (not recorded which). Sample: CD4+ T cells from PBMCs. The CDR3 loop reads CASSQDGGGYEQYF. CDR3 bases: TGTGCCAGCAGCCAAGATGGGGGGGGATACGAGCAGTACTTC.